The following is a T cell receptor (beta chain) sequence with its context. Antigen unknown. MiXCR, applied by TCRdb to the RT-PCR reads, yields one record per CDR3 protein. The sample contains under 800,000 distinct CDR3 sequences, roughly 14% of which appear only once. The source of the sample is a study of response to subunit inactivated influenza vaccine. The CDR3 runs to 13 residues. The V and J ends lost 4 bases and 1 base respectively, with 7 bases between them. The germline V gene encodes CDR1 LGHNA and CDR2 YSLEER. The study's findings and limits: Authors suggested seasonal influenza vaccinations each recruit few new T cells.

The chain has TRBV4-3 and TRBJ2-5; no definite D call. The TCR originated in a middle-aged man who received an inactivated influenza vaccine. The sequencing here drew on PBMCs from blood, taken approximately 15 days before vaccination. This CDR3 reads CASSRWSQETQYF. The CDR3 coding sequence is TGCGCCAGCAGCCGTTGGAGCCAAGAGACCCAGTACTTC.